This TCR beta chain emerged from a study of shared clonotypes between healthy human individuals. V lost 0 bases and J 3 bases, leaving 9 bases between the germline ends. The germline V gene has CDR1 SGHTA and CDR2 FQGTGA. The CDR3 has 15 residues. It was at deep level that the assay was run. Every subset had its genomic DNA shared out evenly among several immunoSEQ plates. Generated by immunoSEQ multiplex PCR, the TCRdb table keeps only in-frame clones and is missing some. The table shows 400,000 to 600,000 clones, with around 75% occurring only once. The sequence came from a woman aged 40 to 50 in good health. Some clones in this sample may be carry-over from other donors' samples. The V and J genes are TRBV7-3 and TRBJ2-1, with D possibly matching TRBD2 (6 bases). Specimen: PBMCs. CDR3 nucleotides: TGTGCCAGCAGCTTAACCGGGACTTACTACAATGAGCAGTTCTTC. Amino acids: CASSLTGTYYNEQFF.